This note documents a single TCR beta chain sequence. The data belong to a study of CD8+ T cells in alopecia areata. In each case, RNA was isolated and then reverse transcribed into cDNA as the sequencing template. Profiling relied on immunoSEQ multiplex PCR, and the TCRdb table lists in-frame clones only, not all of them. The sample lists 150,000 or so clones; less than 70% were seen once. There are 12 residues in the CDR3. V was cut by 7 bases and J by 6 bases, with 13 bases left in between. In germline, CDR1 is SQVTM, CDR2 ANQGSEA. The treatment is: oral pan-JAK inhibitor, 5-10 mg twice daily. The chain uses TRBV29-1 and TRBJ1-5; perhaps TRBD1 as D (5 bases). The material sequenced was CD8+ T cells sorted from blood, taken at week 4, from a patient treated with tofacitinib. The receptor comes from a human donor with alopecia areata. The CDR3 DNA reads as TGCAGCGCAGGACATGCGGGTCAGCCCCAGCATTTT. Protein product: CSAGHAGQPQHF.